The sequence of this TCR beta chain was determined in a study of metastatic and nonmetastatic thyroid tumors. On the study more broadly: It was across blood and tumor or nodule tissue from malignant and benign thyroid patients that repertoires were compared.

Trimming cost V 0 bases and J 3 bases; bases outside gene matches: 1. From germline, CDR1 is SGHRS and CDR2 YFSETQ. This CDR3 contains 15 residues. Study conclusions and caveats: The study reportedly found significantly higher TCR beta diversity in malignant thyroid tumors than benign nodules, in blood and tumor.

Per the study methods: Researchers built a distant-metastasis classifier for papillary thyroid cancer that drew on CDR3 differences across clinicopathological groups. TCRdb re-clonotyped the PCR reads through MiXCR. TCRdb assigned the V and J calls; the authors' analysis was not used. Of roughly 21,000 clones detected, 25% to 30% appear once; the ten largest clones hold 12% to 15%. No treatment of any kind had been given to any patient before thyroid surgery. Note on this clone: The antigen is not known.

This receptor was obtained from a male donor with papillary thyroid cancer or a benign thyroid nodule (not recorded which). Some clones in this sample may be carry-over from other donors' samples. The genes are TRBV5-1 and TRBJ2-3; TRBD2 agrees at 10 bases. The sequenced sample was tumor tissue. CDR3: CASSLELAGTDTQYF. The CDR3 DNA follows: TGCGCCAGCAGCTTGGAACTAGCGGGAACAGATACGCAGTATTTT. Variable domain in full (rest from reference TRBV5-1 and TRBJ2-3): KAGVTQTPRYLIKTRGQQVTLSCSPISGHRSVSWYQQTPGQGLQFLFEYFSETQRNKGNFPGRFSGRQFSNSRSEMNVSTLELGDSALYLCASSLELAGTDTQYFGPGTRLTVL.